The T cell receptor (beta chain) described here comes from a study of T cell responses to AZD1222 COVID-19 vaccine. In regard to this clone: What it recognizes is unknown.

Investigators merged groups given second doses at roughly 4 or roughly 12 weeks. Clones were sequenced by immunoSEQ multiplex PCR, and TCRdb holds only the in-frame ones, with some missing. The sample yields tens of thousands of clones, around 81% seen once. General study points: The donor group comprised mostly white British people and more females; the analysis possibly underestimated clonal diversity.

The source is an adult who received the AZD1222 COVID-19 vaccine. Sequenced here: peripheral blood, sampled 28 days after the second AZD1222 dose.

CDR3 in DNA: TGCGCCAGCAGCTTGGGTCCCGACAATGAGCAGTTCTTC. Encoded protein: CASSLGPDNEQFF. V usage is TRBV5-1 and J usage is TRBJ2-1; D unresolved. V was clipped by 0 bases and J by 5 bases, with 6 bases between them. The CDR3 loop spans 13 amino acids. Per the germline V gene, CDR1 is SGHRS and CDR2 is YFSETQ.